This T cell receptor beta chain was identified during a study of T cells in Graves' hyperthyroidism and ophthalmopathy. Based on clinical symptoms, serum thyroxine and TRAb, thyroid ultrasound and orbital computed tomography, diagnoses were reached. This clonotype was counted ten times or more. What was amplified from RNA transcripts were TCR beta CDR3 regions. Carried out on the TCR CDR3, a first-round RT-PCR used the HTBI primer set. TCRdb passed the multiplex PCR reads through MiXCR, listing each CDR3 protein once. Seen here are more than 650,000 distinct CDR3 sequences, about 14% observed once, and the top ten hold more than 8.5%. The specimen was blood. This clonotype was sampled from a woman between 18 and 29 years old with Graves' hyperthyroidism.

The CDR3 is CACPRREGYNEQFF. CDR3 bases: TGTGCCTGCCCCCGGCGGGAGGGATACAATGAGCAGTTCTTC. The chain links TRBV30 to TRBJ2-1, with TRBD2 matching over 9 bases. Germline V gene lookup returns CDR1 GTSNPN and CDR2 SVGIG (reference sequence). CDR3 length: 14 residues. V trimming: 6 bases; J trimming: 4 bases; junction bases outside the gene matches: 7.